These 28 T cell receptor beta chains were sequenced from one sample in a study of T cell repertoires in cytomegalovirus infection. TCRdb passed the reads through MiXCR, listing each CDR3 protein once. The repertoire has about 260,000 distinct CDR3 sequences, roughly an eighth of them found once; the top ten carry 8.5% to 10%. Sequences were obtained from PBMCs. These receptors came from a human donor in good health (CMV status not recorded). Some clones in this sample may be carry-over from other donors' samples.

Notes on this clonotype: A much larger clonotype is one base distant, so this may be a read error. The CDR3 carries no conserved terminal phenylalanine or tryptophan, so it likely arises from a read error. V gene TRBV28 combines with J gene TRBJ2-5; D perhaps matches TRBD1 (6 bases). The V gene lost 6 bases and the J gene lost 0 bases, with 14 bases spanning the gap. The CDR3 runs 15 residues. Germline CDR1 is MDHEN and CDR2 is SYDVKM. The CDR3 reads CASRGYRDNQETQYC. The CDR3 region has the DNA TGTGCCAGCAGGGGTTACAGGGACAACCAAGAGACCCAGTACTGC.

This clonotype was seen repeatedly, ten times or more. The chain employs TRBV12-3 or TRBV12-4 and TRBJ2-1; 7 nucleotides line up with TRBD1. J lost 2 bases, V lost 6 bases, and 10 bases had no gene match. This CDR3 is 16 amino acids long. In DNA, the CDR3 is TGTGCCAGCAGCATCGCAAACAGGGGACCCTACAATGAGCAGTTCTTC. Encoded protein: CASSIANRGPYNEQFF.

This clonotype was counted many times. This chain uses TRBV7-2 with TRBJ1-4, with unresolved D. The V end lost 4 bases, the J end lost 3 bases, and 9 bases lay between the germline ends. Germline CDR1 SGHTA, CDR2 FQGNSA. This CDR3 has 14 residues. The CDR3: CASSSRGANEKLFF. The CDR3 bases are TGTGCCAGCAGCTCCCGCGGGGCTAATGAAAAACTGTTTTTT.

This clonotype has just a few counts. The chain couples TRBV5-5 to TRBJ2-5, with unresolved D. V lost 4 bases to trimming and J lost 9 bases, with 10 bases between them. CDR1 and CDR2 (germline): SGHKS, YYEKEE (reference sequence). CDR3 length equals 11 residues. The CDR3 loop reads CASSPGPAQYF. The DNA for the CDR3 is TGTGCCAGCAGCCCAGGCCCGGCCCAGTACTTC.

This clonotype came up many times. CDR3 nucleotides: TGTGCCAGCAGAACGGGGGCGGATACGCAGTATTTT. Its protein product is CASRTGADTQYF. This chain joins TRBV7-8 and TRBJ2-3; tentatively, D is TRBD1 or TRBD2 (6 bases each). The germline CDR1 and CDR2 sequences are SGHVS and FQNEAQ. With 6 bases removed from V and 6 bases from J, the gap between germline ends came to 10 bases. The CDR3 is 12 residues long.

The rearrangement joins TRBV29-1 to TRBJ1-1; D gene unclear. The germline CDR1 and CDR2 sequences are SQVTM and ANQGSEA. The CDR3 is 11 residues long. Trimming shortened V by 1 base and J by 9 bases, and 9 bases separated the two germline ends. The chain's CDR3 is CSVEVGFQAFF. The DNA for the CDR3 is TGCAGCGTTGAAGTTGGGTTTCAAGCTTTCTTT. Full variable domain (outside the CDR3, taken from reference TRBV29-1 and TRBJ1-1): SAVISQKPSRDICQRGTSLTIQCQVDSQVTMMFWYRQQPGQSLTLIATANQGSEATYESGFVIDKFPISRPNLTFSTLTVSNMSPEDSSIYLCSVEVGFQAFFGQGTRLTVV.

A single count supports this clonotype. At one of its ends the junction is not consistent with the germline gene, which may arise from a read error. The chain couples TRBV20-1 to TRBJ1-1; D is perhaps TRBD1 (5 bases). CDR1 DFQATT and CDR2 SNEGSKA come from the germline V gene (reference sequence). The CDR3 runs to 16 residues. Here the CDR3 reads CSASPPSRGVNTDAFF. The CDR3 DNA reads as TGCAGTGCTAGTCCCCCCTCGAGAGGGGTGAACACTGACGCTTTCTTT.

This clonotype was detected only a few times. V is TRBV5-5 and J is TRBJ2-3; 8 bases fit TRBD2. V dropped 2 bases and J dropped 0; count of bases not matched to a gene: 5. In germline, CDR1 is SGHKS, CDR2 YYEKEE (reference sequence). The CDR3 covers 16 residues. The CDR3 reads CASSFGGVLSTDTQYF. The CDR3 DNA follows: TGTGCCAGCAGCTTCGGGGGGGTCCTCAGCACAGATACGCAGTATTTT.

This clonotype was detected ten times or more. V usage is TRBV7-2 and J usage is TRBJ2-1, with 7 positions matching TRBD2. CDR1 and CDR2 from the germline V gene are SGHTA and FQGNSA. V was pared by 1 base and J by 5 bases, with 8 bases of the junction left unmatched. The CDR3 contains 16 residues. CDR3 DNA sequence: TGTGCCAGCAGCTTAGAAGGGAGGGTACGGGACAATGAGCAGTTCTTC. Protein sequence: CASSLEGRVRDNEQFF. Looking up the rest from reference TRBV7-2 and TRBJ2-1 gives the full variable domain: GAGVSQSPSNKVTEKGKDVELRCDPISGHTALYWYRQSLGQGLEFLIYFQGNSAPDKSGLPSDRFSAERTGGSVSTLTIQRTQQEDSAVYLCASSLEGRVRDNEQFFGPGTRLTVL.

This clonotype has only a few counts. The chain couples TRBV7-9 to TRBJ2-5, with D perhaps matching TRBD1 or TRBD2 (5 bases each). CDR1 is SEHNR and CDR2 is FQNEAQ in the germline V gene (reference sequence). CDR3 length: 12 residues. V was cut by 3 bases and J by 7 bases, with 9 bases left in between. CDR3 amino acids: CASSLGDVTQYF. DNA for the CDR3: TGTGCCAGCAGCTTGGGGGACGTGACCCAGTACTTC.

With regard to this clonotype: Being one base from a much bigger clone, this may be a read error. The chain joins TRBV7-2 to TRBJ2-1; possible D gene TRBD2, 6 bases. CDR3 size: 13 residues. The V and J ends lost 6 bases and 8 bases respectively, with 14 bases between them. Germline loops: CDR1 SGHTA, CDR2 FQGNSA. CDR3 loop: CASRLALYYEQFF. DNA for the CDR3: TGTGCCAGCAGACTAGCACTTTACTATGAGCAGTTCTTC.

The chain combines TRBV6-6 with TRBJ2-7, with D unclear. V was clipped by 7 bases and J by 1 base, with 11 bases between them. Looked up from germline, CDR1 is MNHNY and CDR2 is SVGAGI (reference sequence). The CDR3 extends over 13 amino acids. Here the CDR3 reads CASNKDVSYEQYF. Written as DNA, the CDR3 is TGTGCCAGCAATAAGGACGTATCCTACGAGCAGTACTTC.

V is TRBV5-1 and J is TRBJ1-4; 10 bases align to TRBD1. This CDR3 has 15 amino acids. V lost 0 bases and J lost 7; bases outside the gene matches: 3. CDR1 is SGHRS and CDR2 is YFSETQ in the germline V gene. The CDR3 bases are TGCGCCAGCAGCTTGGTTGGGACAGGGGCTGAAAAACTGTTTTTT. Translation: CASSLVGTGAEKLFF.

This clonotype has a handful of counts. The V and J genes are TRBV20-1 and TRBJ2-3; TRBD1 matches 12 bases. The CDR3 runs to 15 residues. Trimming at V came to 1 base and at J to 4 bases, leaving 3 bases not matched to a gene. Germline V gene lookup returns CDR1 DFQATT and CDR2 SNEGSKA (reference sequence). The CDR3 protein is CSARGDRGLPDTQYF. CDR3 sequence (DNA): TGCAGTGCTAGAGGGGACAGGGGGCTACCAGATACGCAGTATTTT.

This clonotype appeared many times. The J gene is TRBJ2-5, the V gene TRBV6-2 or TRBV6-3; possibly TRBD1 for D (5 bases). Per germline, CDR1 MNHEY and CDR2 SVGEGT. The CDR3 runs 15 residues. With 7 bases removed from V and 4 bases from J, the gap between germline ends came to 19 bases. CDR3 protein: CASNLNGQRVETQYF. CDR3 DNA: TGTGCCAGCAATCTCAACGGACAAAGGGTAGAGACCCAGTACTTC.

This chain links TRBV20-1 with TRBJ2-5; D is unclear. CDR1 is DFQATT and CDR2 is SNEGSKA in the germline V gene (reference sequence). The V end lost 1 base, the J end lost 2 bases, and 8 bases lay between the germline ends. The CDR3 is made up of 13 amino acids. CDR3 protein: CSARVTVQETQYF. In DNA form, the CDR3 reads TGCAGTGCTAGAGTTACGGTTCAAGAGACCCAGTACTTC.

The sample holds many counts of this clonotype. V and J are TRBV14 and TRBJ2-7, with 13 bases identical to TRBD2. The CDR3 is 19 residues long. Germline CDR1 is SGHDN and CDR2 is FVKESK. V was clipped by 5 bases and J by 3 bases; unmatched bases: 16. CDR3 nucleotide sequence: TGTGCCAGCAGCAAGGGACTAGCGGGGTATTGGGAGAGTGGCTACGAGCAGTACTTC. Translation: CASSKGLAGYWESGYEQYF.

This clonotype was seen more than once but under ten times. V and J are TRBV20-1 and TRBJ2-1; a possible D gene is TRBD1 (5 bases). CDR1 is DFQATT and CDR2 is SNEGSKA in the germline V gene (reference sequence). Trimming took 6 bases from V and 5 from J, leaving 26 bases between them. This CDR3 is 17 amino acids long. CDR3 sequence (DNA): TGCAGTGCCCAAAAACCGGATCAGGGTGCTAGGAACAATGAGCAGTTCTTC. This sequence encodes CSAQKPDQGARNNEQFF.

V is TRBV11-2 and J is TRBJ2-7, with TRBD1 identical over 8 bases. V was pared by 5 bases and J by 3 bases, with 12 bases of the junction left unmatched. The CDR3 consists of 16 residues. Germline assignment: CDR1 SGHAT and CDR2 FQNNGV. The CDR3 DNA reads TGTGCCAGCAGCGCAAACATCGGACAGGGTGGCTACGAGCAGTACTTC. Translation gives CASSANIGQGGYEQYF. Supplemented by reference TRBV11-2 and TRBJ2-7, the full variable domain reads EAGVAQSPRYKIIEKRQSVAFWCNPISGHATLYWYQQILGQGPKLLIQFQNNGVVDDSQLPKDRFSAERLKGVDSTLKIQPAKLEDSAVYLCASSANIGQGGYEQYFGPGTRLTVT.

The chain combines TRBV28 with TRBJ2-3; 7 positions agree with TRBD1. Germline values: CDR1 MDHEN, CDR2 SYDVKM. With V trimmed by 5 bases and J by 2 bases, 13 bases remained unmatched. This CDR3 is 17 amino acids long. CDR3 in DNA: TGTGCCAGCAGTCCGCCGGCGACAGGGCTGATCACAGATACGCAGTATTTT. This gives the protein CASSPPATGLITDTQYF.

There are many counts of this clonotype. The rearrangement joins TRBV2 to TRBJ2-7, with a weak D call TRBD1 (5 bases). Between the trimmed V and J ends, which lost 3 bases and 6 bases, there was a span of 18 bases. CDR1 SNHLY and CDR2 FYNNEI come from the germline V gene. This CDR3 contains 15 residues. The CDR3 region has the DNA TGTGCCAGCAGTGAGTCTCAGGGAATCCAACGCGAGCAGTACTTC. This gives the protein CASSESQGIQREQYF.

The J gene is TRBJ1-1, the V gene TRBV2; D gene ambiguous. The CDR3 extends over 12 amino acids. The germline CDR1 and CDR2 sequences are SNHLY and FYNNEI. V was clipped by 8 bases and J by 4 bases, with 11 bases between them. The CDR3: CASAWRGTEAFF. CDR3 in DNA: TGTGCCAGCGCATGGCGGGGCACTGAAGCTTTCTTT.

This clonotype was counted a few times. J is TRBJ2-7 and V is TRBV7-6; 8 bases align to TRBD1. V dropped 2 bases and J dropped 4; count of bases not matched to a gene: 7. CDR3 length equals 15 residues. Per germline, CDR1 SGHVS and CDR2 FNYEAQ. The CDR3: CASSLSPGQEYEQYF. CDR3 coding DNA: TGTGCCAGCAGCTTAAGCCCGGGACAGGAATACGAGCAGTACTTC.

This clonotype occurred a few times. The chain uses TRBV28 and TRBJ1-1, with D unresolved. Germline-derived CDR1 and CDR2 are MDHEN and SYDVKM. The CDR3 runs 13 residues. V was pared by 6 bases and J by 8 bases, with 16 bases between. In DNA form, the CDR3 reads TGTGCCAGCAGAGTTAACCTGCGGGTCGAAGCTTTCTTT. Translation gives CASRVNLRVEAFF.

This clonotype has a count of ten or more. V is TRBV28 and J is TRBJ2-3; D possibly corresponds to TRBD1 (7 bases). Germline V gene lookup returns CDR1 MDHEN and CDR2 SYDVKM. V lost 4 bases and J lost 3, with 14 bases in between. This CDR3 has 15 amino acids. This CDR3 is CASSSPGGGTDTQYF. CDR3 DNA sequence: TGTGCCAGCAGTTCTCCAGGGGGAGGTACAGATACGCAGTATTTT. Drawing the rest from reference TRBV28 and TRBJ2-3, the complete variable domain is DVKVTQSSRYLVKRTGEKVFLECVQDMDHENMFWYRQDPGLGLRLIYFSYDVKMKEKGDIPEGYSVSREKKERFSLILESASTNQTSMYLCASSSPGGGTDTQYFGPGTRLTVL.

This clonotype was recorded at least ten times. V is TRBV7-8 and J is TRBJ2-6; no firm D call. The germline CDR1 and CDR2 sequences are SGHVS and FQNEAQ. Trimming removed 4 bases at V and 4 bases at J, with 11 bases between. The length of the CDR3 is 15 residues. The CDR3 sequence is CASSSLRVGANVLTF. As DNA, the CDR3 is TGTGCCAGCAGCTCTTTAAGGGTGGGGGCCAACGTCCTGACTTTC.

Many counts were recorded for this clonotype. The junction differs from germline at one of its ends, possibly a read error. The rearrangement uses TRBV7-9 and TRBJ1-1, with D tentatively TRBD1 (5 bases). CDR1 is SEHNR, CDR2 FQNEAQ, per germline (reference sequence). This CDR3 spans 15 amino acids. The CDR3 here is CASSYRDYKNPEAFF. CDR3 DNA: TGTGCCAGCAGCTACCGGGACTATAAGAACCCTGAAGCTTTCTTT.

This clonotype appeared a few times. The CDR3 nucleotides read TGTGCCAGCAGTGACTCACGGGGGCCCGGGGAGCTGTTTTTT. It encodes CASSDSRGPGELFF. The V gene is TRBV6-4, the J gene TRBJ2-2, with D tentatively TRBD1 or TRBD2 (6 bases each). The CDR3 has 14 residues. CDR1 is MRHNA and CDR2 is SNTAGT in the germline V gene. Trimming took 0 bases from V and 6 from J, leaving 8 bases between them.